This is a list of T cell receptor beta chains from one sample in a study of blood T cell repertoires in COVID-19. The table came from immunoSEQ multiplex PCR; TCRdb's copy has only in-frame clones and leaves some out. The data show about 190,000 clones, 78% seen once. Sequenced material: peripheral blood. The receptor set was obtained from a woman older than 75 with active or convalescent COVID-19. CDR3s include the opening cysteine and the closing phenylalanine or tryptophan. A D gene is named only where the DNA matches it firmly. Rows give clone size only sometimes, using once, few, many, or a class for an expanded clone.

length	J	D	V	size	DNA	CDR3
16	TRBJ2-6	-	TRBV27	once	TGTGCCAGCAGTCTCACACAGGGTACCGGGGCCAACGTCCTGACTTTC	CASSLTQGTGANVLTF
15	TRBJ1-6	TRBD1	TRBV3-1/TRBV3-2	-	TGTGCCAGCAGCCAGACCGGACAGGGGAATTCACCCCTCCACTTT	CASSQTGQGNSPLHF
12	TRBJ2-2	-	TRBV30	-	TGTGCCCGAGGGCGCGGGGATAGGGAGCTGTTTTTT	CARGRGDRELFF
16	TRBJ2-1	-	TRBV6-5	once	TGTGCCAGCAGTTACTCTATGGGGGGGCCGTACAATGAGCAGTTCTTC	CASSYSMGGPYNEQFF
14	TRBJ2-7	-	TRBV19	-	TGTGCCAGTAGTATAGGGGCCTTGGCCGGCGAGCAGTACTTC	CASSIGALAGEQYF
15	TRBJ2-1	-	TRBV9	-	TGTGCCAGCAGCGTAGTATTACAGGGTTTTAATGAGCAGTTCTTC	CASSVVLQGFNEQFF
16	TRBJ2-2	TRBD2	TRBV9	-	TGTGCCAGCAGTGGAGGGGAGGGGAGAAACACCGGGGAGCTGTTTTTT	CASSGGEGRNTGELFF
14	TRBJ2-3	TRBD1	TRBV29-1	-	TGCAGCGTGGGACAGGTGGGTCTCTGGGATACGCAGTATTTT	CSVGQVGLWDTQYF
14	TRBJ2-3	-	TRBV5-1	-	TGCGCCAGCAGCTCGAGTAGTAACACAGATACGCAGTATTTT	CASSSSSNTDTQYF
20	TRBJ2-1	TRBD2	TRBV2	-	TGTGCCAGCACGTCGCCCTCTAGCGGGGGCGAAAGGAGCTCCTACAATGAGCAGTTCTTC	CASTSPSSGGERSSYNEQFF
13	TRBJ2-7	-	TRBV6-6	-	TGTGCCAGCAGTTACTCTAGTACCCACGAGCAGTACTTC	CASSYSSTHEQYF
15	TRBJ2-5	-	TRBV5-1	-	TGCGCCAGCAGCTTGATCCCCGAAGCCCAAGAGACCCAGTACTTC	CASSLIPEAQETQYF
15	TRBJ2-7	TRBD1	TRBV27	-	TGTGCCAGCAGCCGCGGGACAGGGTTCTCCTACGAGCAGTACTTC	CASSRGTGFSYEQYF
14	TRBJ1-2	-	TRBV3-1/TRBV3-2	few	TGTGCCAGCAGCCGGCAAGGGGTCGGTGAGGGCTACACCTTC	CASSRQGVGEGYTF
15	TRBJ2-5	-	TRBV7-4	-	TGTGCCAGCAGCCCCAGGGTAAACCCCCAAGAGACCCAGTACTTC	CASSPRVNPQETQYF
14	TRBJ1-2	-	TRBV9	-	TGTGCCAGCAGCGTAGACGAGGTAACCTATGGCTACACCTTC	CASSVDEVTYGYTF
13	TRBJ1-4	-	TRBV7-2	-	TGTGCCAGCAGCTCGGCAGGAACTGAAAAACTGTTTTTT	CASSSAGTEKLFF
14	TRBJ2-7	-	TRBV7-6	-	TGTGCCAGCAGCTTAGCTTTCAGGTCCTACGAGCAGTACTTC	CASSLAFRSYEQYF
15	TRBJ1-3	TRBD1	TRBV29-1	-	TGCAGCGTTGAGGCCGGGACAGTCTCTGGAAACACCATATATTTT	CSVEAGTVSGNTIYF
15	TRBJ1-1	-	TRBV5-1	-	TGCGCCAGCAGCCTCAACAACTCCCCCCAGGCGGAAGCTTTCTTT	CASSLNNSPQAEAFF
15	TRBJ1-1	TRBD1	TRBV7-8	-	TGTGCCAGCAGCTTAGATCTGACAGGGGGCAAGGTAGCTTTCTTT	CASSLDLTGGKVAFF
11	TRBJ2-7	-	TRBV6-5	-	TGTGCCAGCTCAATAGCCTACGAGCAGTACTTC	CASSIAYEQYF
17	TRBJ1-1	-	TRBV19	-	TGTGCCAGTACCCACGGGCAGGGCCGGTCGGCTGCCACTGAAGCTTTCTTT	CASTHGQGRSAATEAFF
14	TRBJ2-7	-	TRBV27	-	TGTGCCAGCAGCCAAGCGGGACACCTCTACGAGCAGTACTTC	CASSQAGHLYEQYF
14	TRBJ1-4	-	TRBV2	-	TGTGCCAGCAGTGAGGGCAGACGAACTGAAAAACTGTTTTTT	CASSEGRRTEKLFF
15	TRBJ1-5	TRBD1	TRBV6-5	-	TGTGCCAGCAGTTACTCTCGACAGGGGAATCAGCCCCAGCATTTT	CASSYSRQGNQPQHF
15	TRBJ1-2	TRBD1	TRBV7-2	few	TGTGCCAGCAGCCCGATGACAGGGCTGAACTATGGCTACACCTTC	CASSPMTGLNYGYTF
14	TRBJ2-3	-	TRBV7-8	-	TGTGCCAGCAGCTTAGGGGCCCGCCGAGATACGCAGTATTTT	CASSLGARRDTQYF
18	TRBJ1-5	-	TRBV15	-	TGTGCCACCAGCAGGTCTTTAGGGACACCTAATAGCAATCAGCCCCAGCATTTT	CATSRSLGTPNSNQPQHF
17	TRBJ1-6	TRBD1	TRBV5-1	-	TGCGCCAGCAGCTTGTCCCCAACAGGGGTTGAGCATTCACCCCTCCACTTT	CASSLSPTGVEHSPLHF
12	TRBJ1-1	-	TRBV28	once	TGTGCCAGCAGCCGAGGAGACACTGAAGCTTTCTTT	CASSRGDTEAFF
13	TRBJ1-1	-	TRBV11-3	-	TGTGCCAGCAGCTTAAGAGAAAACACTGAAGCTTTCTTT	CASSLRENTEAFF
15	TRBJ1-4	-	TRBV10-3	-	TGTGCCATCAGTGAGTCTGCGGCAACTAATGAAAAACTGTTTTTT	CAISESAATNEKLFF
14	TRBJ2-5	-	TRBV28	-	TGTGCCAGCAGTTCCCTTGCGATAAGAGAGACCCAGTACTTC	CASSSLAIRETQYF
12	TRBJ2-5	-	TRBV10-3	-	TGTGCCATCAAGGAAGGAGAGGAGACCCAGTACTTC	CAIKEGEETQYF
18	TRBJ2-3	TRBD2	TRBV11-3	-	TGTGCCAGCAGCTTAGATTCTTCAGCGGGGGACCCGGGAGATACGCAGTATTTT	CASSLDSSAGDPGDTQYF
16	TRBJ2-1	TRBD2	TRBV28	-	TGTGCCAGCAGTTTATACGGAGGGACTAGCCGGGGCGAGCAGTTCTTC	CASSLYGGTSRGEQFF
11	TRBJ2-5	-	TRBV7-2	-	TGTGCCAGCAGCCTCCAAGAGACCCAGTACTTC	CASSLQETQYF
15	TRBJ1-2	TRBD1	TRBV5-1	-	TGCGCCAGGGCAATTAGGGACAGGGAGAACTATGGCTACACCTTC	CARAIRDRENYGYTF
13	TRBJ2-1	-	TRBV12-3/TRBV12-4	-	TGTGCCAGCAGTTTATTACAGTTAAATGAGCAGTTCTTC	CASSLLQLNEQFF
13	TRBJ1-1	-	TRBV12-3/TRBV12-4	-	TGTGCCAGCAGTTTATCAGGGAACACTGAAGCTTTCTTT	CASSLSGNTEAFF
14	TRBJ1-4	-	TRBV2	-	TGTGCCAGCAGTGAAATCTGGGGGGTTGAAAAACTGTTTTTT	CASSEIWGVEKLFF
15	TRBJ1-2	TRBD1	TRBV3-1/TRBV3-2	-	TGTGCCAGCAGCTGGTCCGGGACAGTTAACTATGGCTACACCTTC	CASSWSGTVNYGYTF
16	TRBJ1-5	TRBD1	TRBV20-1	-	TGCAGTGCTAGTCCCGGGACAGGGACCAGCAATCAGCCCCAGCATTTT	CSASPGTGTSNQPQHF
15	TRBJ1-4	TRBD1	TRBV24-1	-	TGTGCCACCAGTGACCCCAGGGGGACTAATGAAAAACTGTTTTTT	CATSDPRGTNEKLFF
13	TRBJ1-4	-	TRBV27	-	TGTGCCAGCAAAACTGCAACTAATGAAAAACTGTTTTTT	CASKTATNEKLFF
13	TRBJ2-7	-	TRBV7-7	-	TGTGCTAGCAGCTTAAAGGAACAGGGCGAGCAGTACTTC	CASSLKEQGEQYF